Presented here are 22 T cell receptor beta chains from one specimen sequenced in a study of T cells in Graves' hyperthyroidism and ophthalmopathy. RNA transcripts were the template for amplifying TCR beta CDR3 regions. First-round RT-PCR targeting the TCR CDR3 was performed with the HTBI primer set. TCRdb re-called the multiplex PCR reads with MiXCR, one entry per CDR3 protein. Here the sample spans some 490,000 distinct CDR3 sequences, under 25% being singletons. Sequencing was performed on blood. These receptors were collected from a woman in her sixties or seventies with Graves' ophthalmopathy.

This chain connects TRBV6-1 to TRBJ1-5, with TRBD1 as a possible D gene (5 bases). CDR1 and CDR2 (germline): MNHNS, SASEGT. The ends were cut back, 6 bases at V and 4 bases at J, with 13 bases in the middle. CDR3 length: 14 amino acids. The CDR3 DNA sequence: TGTGCCAGCAGCTGGGGGGGACGGAATCAGCCCCAGCATTTT. Translating it yields CASSWGGRNQPQHF.

This clonotype was seen more than once but under ten times. The chain has TRBV20-1 and TRBJ2-7, with 13 bases fitting TRBD2. Germline V lookup: CDR1 DFQATT, CDR2 SNEGSKA (reference sequence). The CDR3 covers 14 residues. J lost 6 bases, V lost 6 bases, and 8 bases had no gene match. The CDR3 sequence is CSARRTSGRTEQYF. The CDR3 DNA reads as TGCAGTGCAAGACGGACTAGCGGGAGAACCGAGCAGTACTTC.

This clonotype was detected ten times or more. The chain couples TRBV20-1 to TRBJ1-1; D might be TRBD1 (6 bases). This CDR3 is 12 amino acids long. Germline CDR1 and CDR2: DFQATT and SNEGSKA (reference sequence). Trimming removed 6 bases at V and 5 bases at J, with 13 bases between. CDR3 residues: CSAYTGSTEAFF. CDR3 nucleotide sequence: TGCAGTGCCTATACAGGGAGTACTGAAGCTTTCTTT.

This clonotype was recorded at least ten times. The chain links TRBV30 to TRBJ1-1; TRBD1 aligns across 7 bases. This CDR3 comprises 13 residues. V shed 3 bases and J 6 bases; nucleotides not matched to a gene: 7. Per the germline V gene, CDR1 is GTSNPN and CDR2 is SVGIG (reference sequence). This CDR3 is CAWRVRGDAEAFF. The CDR3 nucleotides read TGTGCCTGGAGGGTCAGGGGGGACGCTGAAGCTTTCTTT.

The CDR3 reads CASSKDGGPQPQHF. The CDR3 DNA sequence: TGTGCCAGCAGCAAAGACGGGGGACCTCAGCCCCAGCATTTT. The chain has TRBV7-3 and TRBJ1-5; maybe TRBD1 (5 bases). This CDR3 spans 14 amino acids. Germline V CDR1 and CDR2: SGHTA, FQGTGA. Trimming took off 5 bases at V and 6 bases at J, with 14 bases between the two ends. Together with reference TRBV7-3 and TRBJ1-5, the CDR3 gives the full variable domain: GAGVSQTPSNKVTEKGKYVELRCDPISGHTALYWYRQSLGQGPEFLIYFQGTGAADDSGLPNDRFFAVRPEGSVSTLKIQRTERGDSAVYLCASSKDGGPQPQHFGDGTRLSIL.

The J gene is TRBJ1-3, the V gene TRBV3-1; D is ambiguous. This CDR3 is built from 15 residues. V was shortened by 4 bases and J by 0 bases, with 10 bases between the two germline ends. In germline, CDR1 is LGHDT, CDR2 YNNKEL (reference sequence). The DNA for the CDR3 is TGTGCCAGCAGCCGCGACTTACTCTCTGGAAACACCATATATTTT. Translated: CASSRDLLSGNTIYF.

The chain recombines TRBV7-2 with TRBJ1-2; D is possibly TRBD1 (5 bases). This CDR3 contains 16 residues. The V gene's germline CDR1 is SGHTA and CDR2 FQGNSA. Trimming removed 5 bases at V and 8 bases at J, with 24 bases between. The chain's CDR3 is CASSRQPGQQPKGYTF. The CDR3 nucleotides read TGTGCCAGCAGCCGACAACCAGGACAACAACCAAAGGGCTACACCTTC.

The chain uses TRBV3-1 and TRBJ1-1; possibly TRBD1 for D (6 bases). CDR1 and CDR2 from the germline V gene are LGHDT and YNNKEL (reference sequence). The CDR3 is made up of 13 amino acids. Deletions cut 5 bases from V and 1 base from J, with 8 bases between. CDR3 sequence reads: CASSRQENTEAFF. Here the CDR3 DNA reads TGTGCCAGCAGCAGACAGGAGAACACTGAAGCTTTCTTT.

This clonotype was seen more than once but under ten times. The J gene is TRBJ1-2, the V gene TRBV6-1; D is possibly TRBD1 (5 bases). CDR1 is MNHNS, CDR2 SASEGT, per germline. The CDR3 contains 15 residues. Trimming removed 8 bases at V and 2 bases at J, with 18 bases between. The CDR3 spells CASRAAREGNYGYTF. The CDR3 DNA follows: TGTGCCAGCCGGGCCGCCAGGGAAGGCAACTATGGCTACACCTTC.

This clonotype was observed a few times. The V and J genes are TRBV6-5 and TRBJ1-5; D not resolved. The CDR3 consists of 13 residues. The V end was cut by 4 bases, the J end by 6 bases, with 10 bases between. Germline lookup yields CDR1 MNHEY and CDR2 SVGAGI. The CDR3 DNA follows: TGTGCCAGCAGTTCGGACTGGGGTCAGCCCCAGCATTTT. Translation: CASSSDWGQPQHF.

V and J are TRBV9 and TRBJ2-4, with TRBD2 identical over 13 bases. The junction had 3 bases not matched to a gene; V was cut back by 4 bases and J by 5 bases. CDR1 is SGDLS, CDR2 YYNGEE, per germline. The CDR3 runs 15 residues. The CDR3 DNA follows: TGTGCCAGCAGCTTCGGACTAGCGGGAGAAAACATTCAGTACTTC. The encoded protein is CASSFGLAGENIQYF.

On this clonotype itself: A much larger clonotype is one base distant, so this may be a read error. The chain joins TRBV27 to TRBJ1-1, with D hard to call. Trimming left V 7 bases short and J 1 base short, with 13 bases between. CDR3 size: 14 residues. Germline-derived CDR1 and CDR2 are MNHEY and SMNVEV (reference sequence). CDR3 bases: TGTGCCAGCAATCGTACGGGGAAGAACACTGAAGCTTTCTTT. It encodes CASNRTGKNTEAFF.

The rearrangement joins TRBV5-6 to TRBJ2-2, with 11 bases that match TRBD2. V shed 3 bases, J shed 5 bases, and the junction held 6 bases outside the gene matches. This CDR3 comprises 16 residues. Germline CDR1 SGHDT, CDR2 YYEEEE. CDR3 in amino acids: CASSWNPSGRTGELFF. CDR3 sequence (DNA): TGTGCCAGCAGCTGGAACCCTAGCGGGAGGACCGGGGAGCTGTTTTTT.

The rearrangement links TRBV7-2 to TRBJ2-7; D remains ambiguous. The CDR3 runs 12 residues. Germline V CDR1 and CDR2: SGHTA, FQGNSA. The V and J ends lost 5 bases and 5 bases respectively, with 10 bases between them. The DNA of the CDR3 is TGTGCCAGCAGCCCCCTCGCCCACGAGCAGTACTTC. Translating gives CASSPLAHEQYF.

This clonotype was detected a few times. The rearrangement joins TRBV5-1 to TRBJ2-2; D is undetermined. CDR1 is SGHRS and CDR2 is YFSETQ in the germline V gene. The V end lost 4 bases, the J end lost 4 bases, and 14 bases lay between the germline ends. CDR3 length equals 15 residues. CDR3 sequence (DNA): TGCGCCAGCAGCCTAGACGTGGGGTCCACCGGGGAGCTGTTTTTT. Translating gives CASSLDVGSTGELFF.

The genes are TRBV20-1 and TRBJ1-2; D gene ambiguous. Germline V gives CDR1 DFQATT, CDR2 SNEGSKA (reference sequence). V lost 5 bases, J lost 8 bases, and 18 bases lay in between. The CDR3 consists of 13 residues. Here the CDR3 DNA reads TGCAGTGCTCTTCGGGAAGGGCGGAAGGGCTACACCTTC. This encodes CSALREGRKGYTF.

V usage is TRBV6-5 and J usage is TRBJ1-6; 8 bases are a match to TRBD1. The junction had 3 bases not matched to a gene; V was cut back by 0 bases and J by 5 bases. CDR3 size: 16 residues. Germline values: CDR1 MNHEY, CDR2 SVGAGI. The CDR3, as DNA: TGTGCCAGCAGTTACTCGACAGGGGCGGATAATTCACCCCTCCACTTT. The encoded protein is CASSYSTGADNSPLHF.

This clonotype was counted only a few times. The rearrangement links TRBV11-2 to TRBJ2-1; 7 bases are shared with TRBD2. CDR1 is SGHAT and CDR2 is FQNNGV in the germline V gene. The CDR3 length is 16 residues. The V segment lost 5 bases and the J segment 3 bases; nucleotides outside the gene matches: 10. For the CDR3, the DNA is TGTGCCAGCAGCATGACCGGGACTATAGGCTACAATGAGCAGTTCTTC. This sequence encodes CASSMTGTIGYNEQFF.

This clonotype has just a few counts. J is TRBJ2-5 and V is TRBV11-3, with D uncertain. The CDR3 is made up of 14 amino acids. The germline V gene has CDR1 SGHNT and CDR2 YENEEA. The V gene lost 2 bases and the J gene lost 7 bases, with 14 bases spanning the gap. The CDR3 sequence is CASSLSSGPGTQYF. CDR3 DNA sequence: TGTGCCAGCAGCTTATCGTCCGGCCCAGGGACCCAGTACTTC.

This sequence joins TRBV9 and TRBJ2-1; a possible D gene is TRBD2 (5 bases). V dropped 0 bases and J dropped 6 bases, with 25 bases sitting between them. Germline V gene sequence: CDR1 SGDLS, CDR2 YYNGEE. The CDR3 is 19 amino acids. The CDR3 loop reads CASSVAPANNVGRGNEQFF. The DNA of the CDR3 is TGTGCCAGCAGCGTAGCTCCAGCCAACAATGTGGGCCGGGGCAATGAGCAGTTCTTC.

This clonotype was counted a few times. The chain uses TRBV29-1 and TRBJ2-5; weak D call: TRBD2 (6 bases). The CDR3 has 11 amino acids. Per germline, CDR1 SQVTM and CDR2 ANQGSEA. With 7 bases removed from V and 4 bases from J, the gap between germline ends came to 10 bases. CDR3 region: CSGGVGETQYF. In DNA form, the CDR3 reads TGCAGCGGGGGGGTTGGAGAGACCCAGTACTTC.

The table lists this clonotype with a few counts. Just one base apart from a much larger clone, this may be a read error. The V and J genes are TRBV12-3 or TRBV12-4 and TRBJ1-2, with 7 bases lining up with TRBD1. Germline trimming cut 4 bases from V and 4 bases from J; bases unmatched to any gene: 3. This CDR3 is built from 13 residues. The CDR3 here is CASSWGQIYGYTF. CDR3 DNA sequence: TGTGCCAGCAGTTGGGGACAGATCTATGGCTACACCTTC.